Following are 30 T cell receptor beta chains from one sample sequenced in a study of regulatory T cells in long-lasting Graves disease (dated by TCRdb to the early 2020s). The time point label here, explained by the study, means: persistent/refractory GD, antithyroid drugs over 5 years with positive TRAb. RNA was extracted from PBMCs in TRIzol for both TCR sequencing and RNA sequencing. The receptor library was made with multiplex PCR. Sequencing took place on an Illumina HiSeq 4000. iRepertoire HTBI primers and Arm-PCR amplification of CDR3 regions were used to construct TCR beta libraries. TCRdb reprocessed the public reads (quality trimming at Q25 with fastp, clone calling with MiXCR) and kept in-frame beta chains. Each CDR3 protein appears once, grouped with its most common genes and DNA. Present in this sample are roughly 450,000 distinct CDR3 sequences, roughly 20% of which were seen just once. Jointly, the top ten make up 6.5% to 8% of the sample.

The sequenced sample was peripheral blood mononuclear cells (PBMCs), obtained when the disease was refractory, from a patient treated with antithyroid drugs. These receptors all stem from a female donor with Graves disease.

V gene TRBV6-1 combines with J gene TRBJ2-2; D is uncertain. CDR1 MNHNS and CDR2 SASEGT come from the germline V gene. V dropped 5 bases and J dropped 0 bases, with 10 bases sitting between them. The CDR3 extends over 15 amino acids. Here the CDR3 DNA reads TGTGCCAGCAGTACCGACATCTCGAACACCGGGGAGCTGTTTTTT. Translated, it gives CASSTDISNTGELFF.

This clonotype has only a few counts. CDR3 DNA: TGCAGCGTTGAGGACTTCAGGGGGCAAGAGACCCAGTACTTC. This encodes CSVEDFRGQETQYF. J is TRBJ2-5 and V is TRBV29-1, with 7 bases fitting TRBD1. Germline V lookup: CDR1 SQVTM, CDR2 ANQGSEA. The CDR3 totals 14 residues. V was pared by 3 bases and J by 2 bases, with 6 bases of the junction left unmatched.

This clonotype was found many times. The gene calls are TRBV28 and TRBJ2-2; 8 bases align to TRBD2. V gave up 7 bases and J gave up 4 bases; unmatched junction bases: 8. The V gene's germline CDR1 is MDHEN and CDR2 SYDVKM. The CDR3 is 15 residues long. CDR3 sequence reads: CASTKLAVLTGELFF. In DNA, the CDR3 is TGTGCCAGCACAAAACTAGCGGTACTCACCGGGGAGCTGTTTTTT.

This clonotype was picked up many times. The rearrangement links TRBV30 to TRBJ1-2, with TRBD1 as a possible D gene (6 bases). Germline V gene sequence: CDR1 GTSNPN, CDR2 SVGIG (reference sequence). Trimming left V 3 bases short and J 2 bases short, with 13 bases between. This CDR3 region has 14 residues. CDR3 DNA: TGTGCCTGGAGGGGAACAGGGCCAAACTATGGCTACACCTTC. Residues: CAWRGTGPNYGYTF.

This clonotype was observed a few times. The genes are TRBV6-1 and TRBJ1-6; D is possibly TRBD1 (5 bases). The CDR3 sequence is 16 residues long. Trimming pared 8 bases from V and 5 bases from J, leaving 19 bases between. Germline CDR1 is MNHNS and CDR2 is SASEGT. The CDR3 DNA follows: TGTGCCAGCGGGAGTTACAGGCAGACGAATAATTCACCCCTCCACTTT. Protein sequence: CASGSYRQTNNSPLHF.

The chain employs TRBV19 and TRBJ2-4; TRBD1 agrees at 9 bases. With V trimmed by 6 bases and J by 1 base, 4 bases remained unmatched. CDR3 size: 15 residues. CDR1 and CDR2 from the germline V gene are LNHDA and SQIVND (reference sequence). The CDR3 DNA is TGTGCCAGTAGCCGACAGGGGGGGGCCAAAAACATTCAGTACTTC. Its protein product is CASSRQGGAKNIQYF.

This clonotype appeared many times. V gene TRBV28 combines with J gene TRBJ2-5; 9 bases align to TRBD1. The CDR3 covers 14 residues. J gave up 6 bases and V 2 bases, and 4 bases lay outside the gene matches. The germline CDR1 and CDR2 sequences are MDHEN and SYDVKM. The chain's CDR3 is CASSLTGGKKTQYF. CDR3 nucleotide sequence: TGTGCCAGCAGTTTAACAGGGGGCAAGAAGACCCAGTACTTC.

V is TRBV20-1 and J is TRBJ1-1; D unclear. This CDR3 is built from 14 residues. From germline, CDR1 is DFQATT and CDR2 SNEGSKA (reference sequence). Trimming left V 3 bases short and J 1 base short, with 12 bases between. The chain's CDR3 is CSASFSTRNTEAFF. In nucleotides, the CDR3 is TGCAGTGCTAGTTTTTCGACGAGGAACACTGAAGCTTTCTTT.

The chain combines TRBV6-5 with TRBJ2-7, with 8 positions matching TRBD2. CDR3 length equals 14 residues. J gave up 2 bases and V 4 bases, and 4 bases lay outside the gene matches. The germline gives CDR1 MNHEY, CDR2 SVGAGI. The DNA of the CDR3 is TGTGCCAGCAGTTTCAGCGGGGGTCCCTACGAGCAGTACTTC. Translating it yields CASSFSGGPYEQYF.

This clonotype was counted between two and nine times. J is TRBJ1-3 and V is TRBV30; D is unresolved. The length of the CDR3 is 11 residues. Trimming shortened V by 0 bases and J by 3 bases, and 0 bases separated the two germline ends. CDR1 is GTSNPN, CDR2 SVGIG, per germline (reference sequence). This CDR3 reads CAWSVGNTIYF. The CDR3 bases are TGTGCCTGGAGTGTTGGAAACACCATATATTTT. Looking up the rest from reference TRBV30 and TRBJ1-3 gives the full variable domain: SQTIHQWPATLVQPVGSPLSLECTVEGTSNPNLYWYRQAAGRGLQLLFYSVGIGQISSEVPQNLSASRPQDRQFILSSKKLLLSDSGFYLCAWSVGNTIYFGEGSWLTVV.

The chain couples TRBV11-1 to TRBJ2-3; D tentatively reads TRBD1 or TRBD2 (5 bases each). The CDR3 runs 15 residues. Between the trimmed V and J ends, which lost 6 bases and 6 bases, there was a span of 19 bases. CDR1 SGHAT and CDR2 FQDESV come from the germline V gene (reference sequence). Written as DNA, the CDR3 is TGTGCCAGCAGTCGGGGCGGAAAATACGGCGATACGCAGTATTTT. Amino acids: CASSRGGKYGDTQYF.

This chain links TRBV19 with TRBJ2-5; D unresolved. Trimming left V 1 base short and J 3 bases short, with 6 bases between. The CDR3 totals 13 residues. In germline, CDR1 is LNHDA, CDR2 SQIVND (reference sequence). The CDR3 reads CASSIVPEETQYF. CDR3 bases: TGTGCCAGTAGTATAGTCCCGGAAGAGACCCAGTACTTC.

The rearrangement joins TRBV5-4 to TRBJ2-7; no clear D gene. The CDR3 covers 13 residues. Trimming left V 0 bases short and J 5 bases short, with 9 bases between. The germline V gene has CDR1 SGHNT and CDR2 YYREEE (reference sequence). CDR3 region: CASSLVGRNEQYF. CDR3 DNA sequence: TGTGCCAGCAGCTTGGTAGGGCGCAACGAGCAGTACTTC.

This clonotype was observed many times. The chain recombines TRBV6-2 or TRBV6-3 with TRBJ2-7; 8 bases fit TRBD1. Per germline, CDR1 MNHEY and CDR2 SVGEGT. This CDR3 is built from 15 residues. The junction had 3 bases not matched to a gene; V was cut back by 0 bases and J by 2 bases. The CDR3 loop is CASSYSRTGTYEQYF. The CDR3 DNA is TGTGCCAGCAGTTACTCGCGGACAGGGACCTACGAGCAGTACTTC.

The V and J genes are TRBV27 and TRBJ2-7; 8 bases line up with TRBD2. The V segment lost 8 bases and the J segment 3 bases; nucleotides outside the gene matches: 9. CDR1 MNHEY and CDR2 SMNVEV come from the germline V gene (reference sequence). This CDR3 spans 14 amino acids. As DNA, the CDR3 is TGTGCCAGCGGCCTACGGGGGGGAGGCTACGAGCAGTACTTC. This codes for CASGLRGGGYEQYF.

This clonotype was recorded many times. The chain employs TRBV27 and TRBJ1-2, with D maybe TRBD1 (6 bases). CDR3 length equals 13 residues. Trimming removed 4 bases at V and 8 bases at J, with 14 bases between. Germline assignment: CDR1 MNHEY and CDR2 SMNVEV (reference sequence). The CDR3 reads CASSWQGSRGYTF. The CDR3 DNA reads as TGTGCCAGCAGTTGGCAGGGGTCGAGGGGCTACACCTTC.

The table lists this clonotype with a few counts. The CDR3 DNA follows: TGCAGTGCTAGAGATTTGGCTAGCGGGAGCCATGAATTAACCTACGAGCAGTACTTC. It codes for CSARDLASGSHELTYEQYF. This chain uses TRBV20-1 with TRBJ2-7; 10 nucleotides agree with TRBD2. Germline V CDR1 and CDR2: DFQATT, SNEGSKA (reference sequence). The CDR3 is 19 amino acids. The V and J ends lost 0 bases and 2 bases, in that order; junction bases with no gene match: 16.

This clonotype occurred a few times. The genes are TRBV19 and TRBJ1-2; 7 bases are a match to TRBD1. CDR3 length equals 14 residues. Germline values: CDR1 LNHDA, CDR2 SQIVND (reference sequence). The V and J ends lost 3 bases and 5 bases, in that order; junction bases with no gene match: 6. CDR3 coding DNA: TGTGCCAGTAGTATGTACAGGGGAGAGTATGGCTACACCTTC. Translating gives CASSMYRGEYGYTF. The whole variable domain, filled in from reference TRBV19 and TRBJ1-2, reads DGGITQSPKYLFRKEGQNVTLSCEQNLNHDAMYWYRQDPGQGLRLIYYSQIVNDFQKGDIAEGYSVSREKKESFPLTVTSAQKNPTAFYLCASSMYRGEYGYTFGSGTRLTVV.

This clonotype appeared a few times. This rearrangement joins TRBV12-3 or TRBV12-4 to TRBJ2-5; no clear D. V lost 6 bases and J lost 5, with 16 bases in between. The CDR3 loop spans 14 amino acids. CDR3 sequence reads: CASSSRAPMETQYF. The CDR3 DNA sequence: TGTGCCAGCAGCAGCCGGGCTCCCATGGAGACCCAGTACTTC.

This clonotype occurred many times. This chain uses TRBV3-1 with TRBJ2-7; possible D gene TRBD1, 5 bases. The CDR3 spans 17 residues. Deletions cut 4 bases from V and 1 base from J, with 20 bases between. Per the germline V gene, CDR1 is LGHDT and CDR2 is YNNKEL (reference sequence). The CDR3 sequence: CASSRSWGTGDSYEQYF. The CDR3 coding sequence is TGTGCCAGCAGCCGCTCTTGGGGAACAGGAGATTCCTACGAGCAGTACTTC.

Of note for this clonotype: A read error may be the cause here, since a much bigger clone is one base away. Because the CDR3's place on the DNA is in doubt, the DNA is left out and the CDR3 is given as listed by TCRdb. The chain employs TRBV30 and TRBJ2-7; no check of the table's D call, TRBD1, against the DNA was made. The CDR3 length is 13 residues, termini included. Germline V lookup: CDR1 GTSNPN, CDR2 SVGIG (reference sequence). The CDR3 loop reads CAWSRVGAGIEYF.

This clonotype occurred a few times. The J gene is TRBJ2-7, the V gene TRBV14, with D perhaps being TRBD1 or TRBD2 (5 bases each). Deletions cut 1 base from V and 5 bases from J, with 9 bases between. The CDR3 covers 13 residues. Germline CDR1 and CDR2: SGHDN and FVKESK. For the CDR3, the DNA is TGTGCCAGCAGCCAAGTACGGGGCCACGAGCAGTACTTC. Protein sequence: CASSQVRGHEQYF.

This clonotype was recorded a few times. The chain employs TRBV20-1 and TRBJ1-6; 7 bases are shared with TRBD1. CDR1 and CDR2 (germline): DFQATT, SNEGSKA (reference sequence). The trim removed 4 bases at V and 4 bases at J, leaving 1 base unmatched. The CDR3 totals 13 residues. The CDR3: CSAKGQYNSPLHF. CDR3 sequence (DNA): TGCAGTGCTAAGGGACAGTATAATTCACCCCTCCACTTT.

The chain links TRBV6-2 or TRBV6-3 to TRBJ2-6, with D unclear. Germline V gene sequence: CDR1 MNHEY, CDR2 SVGEGT. The CDR3 runs 17 residues. Trimming stripped 2 bases from V and 0 bases from J, with 11 bases between. CDR3 nucleotides: TGTGCCAGCAGTTACCGCCAGACCAACTCTGGGGCCAACGTCCTGACTTTC. Translating gives CASSYRQTNSGANVLTF.

This clonotype was observed a handful of times. The chain recombines TRBV15 with TRBJ2-2; D is unresolved. Trimming took 3 bases from V and 0 from J, leaving 8 bases between them. The germline V gene encodes CDR1 LNHNV and CDR2 YYDKDF (reference sequence). CDR3 length equals 15 residues. The CDR3 loop reads CATSRSTPNTGELFF. The CDR3 DNA follows: TGTGCCACCAGCAGGAGTACTCCGAACACCGGGGAGCTGTTTTTT.

This rearrangement joins TRBV7-2 to TRBJ1-4; D not resolved. Trimming cost V 5 bases and J 5 bases, with 15 bases left between them. This CDR3 region has 15 residues. Germline V gives CDR1 SGHTA, CDR2 FQGNSA. The CDR3 here is CASSPTRAPNEKLFF. Written as DNA, the CDR3 is TGTGCCAGCAGCCCTACCCGGGCCCCGAATGAAAAACTGTTTTTT.

For this clonotype: At one boundary the junction diverges from the germline segment, which might be a read error. The rearrangement uses TRBV30 and TRBJ1-5; no clear D. This CDR3 spans 13 amino acids. CDR1 is GTSNPN and CDR2 is SVGIG in the germline V gene (reference sequence). The CDR3 DNA reads TGTCCCTGGAGTAGGGCCCCCAATCAGCCCCAGCATTTT. Residues: CPWSRAPNQPQHF.

J is TRBJ2-3 and V is TRBV28; no firm D call. Germline assignment: CDR1 MDHEN and CDR2 SYDVKM. Trimming pared 2 bases from V and 1 base from J, leaving 10 bases between. The CDR3 covers 15 residues. CDR3 DNA sequence: TGTGCCAGCAGTTTAATCAGAGGAGGCACAGATACGCAGTATTTT. Translated, it gives CASSLIRGGTDTQYF.

A remark on this clonotype: This could be a read error, since a much larger clone is one nucleotide away. Here the CDR3 reads CAIHPGGNEKLFF. CDR3 nucleotide sequence: TGTGCCATCCACCCAGGGGGTAATGAAAAACTGTTTTTT. The chain links TRBV10-3 to TRBJ1-4; 7 positions agree with TRBD1. The CDR3 is 13 amino acids. With V trimmed by 8 bases and J by 4 bases, 4 bases remained unmatched. Germline assignment: CDR1 ENHRY and CDR2 SYGVKD.

This clonotype occurred many times. The chain joins TRBV10-3 to TRBJ1-2, with D unresolved. Germline-derived CDR1 and CDR2 are ENHRY and SYGVKD. This CDR3 is built from 13 residues. Trimming took off 6 bases at V and 0 bases at J, with 8 bases between the two ends. DNA for the CDR3: TGTGCCATCAGGGACGGCTCTAACTATGGCTACACCTTC. Protein product: CAIRDGSNYGYTF.